The rows below give T cell receptor beta chains drawn from one sample of a study of cytomegalovirus exposure and HLA in healthy donors. Repertoires were generated with immunoSEQ multiplex PCR, while TCRdb's copy carries only in-frame clones and drops some. The sample holds roughly 200,000 clones, around 88% seen once. Sequenced material: PBMCs. Every receptor here comes from a man between 35 and 55 years old in good health and CMV-seropositive. Each CDR3 is given with its conserved first and last residue.

V gene	J gene	CDR3 protein
TRBV30	TRBJ2-7	CAWSGGKGVGEQYF
TRBV6-1	TRBJ2-1	CASSIQRGSNEQFF
TRBV9	TRBJ1-2	CASSVGRAEGNYGYTF
TRBV5-1	TRBJ1-3	CASSLYGSGSGNTIYF
TRBV18	TRBJ2-7	CASSDPGQAYYEQYF
TRBV9	TRBJ1-4	CASSVAGEIRGNEKLFF
TRBV30	TRBJ2-7	CAWSRGGPTYEQYF
TRBV7-9	TRBJ1-3	CASSVTGVNTIYF
TRBV15	TRBJ2-5	CATSRVTSGKETQYF
TRBV7-9	TRBJ1-4	CSSSLLGRVATNEKLFF
TRBV19	TRBJ2-7	CASSPLGTQGTYEQYF
TRBV7-3	TRBJ2-2	CASSFSGRVAELFF
TRBV5-4	TRBJ2-1	CASSSGTSGRGPNEQFF
TRBV6-5	TRBJ2-7	CASTGPSSYEQYF
TRBV28	TRBJ2-7	CASSLDRRDTRSYEQYF
TRBV27	TRBJ2-2	CASSWRTSGTGELFF
TRBV19	TRBJ1-2	CASSTQGNYGYTF
TRBV4-3	TRBJ2-2	CASSQDGGRAGELFF
TRBV30	TRBJ1-3	CAWDSVAGNTIYF
TRBV9	TRBJ2-2	CASSALARAENTGELFF
TRBV11-2	TRBJ1-2	CASSRPGQRYGYTF
TRBV5-8	TRBJ2-6	CASSKGQGGSGANVLTF
TRBV5-4	TRBJ2-7	CASSLAGTYEQYF
TRBV10-3	TRBJ2-7	CAISPDSRWDSYEQYF
TRBV5-4	TRBJ1-2	CASSLSRDYGYTF
TRBV11-3	TRBJ2-7	CASSNGLAGSYEQYF
TRBV4-3	TRBJ2-7	CASSQVPFSYEQYF
TRBV4-1	TRBJ2-3	CASSQADSSGIQADTQYF
TRBV10-2	TRBJ2-1	CASHSPGLGGSNEQFF
TRBV7-2	TRBJ1-5	CASSLGRQGNQPQHF
TRBV19	TRBJ1-5	CASSVQGPRPSNQPQHF
TRBV13	TRBJ2-3	CASSLGQGASTDTQYF